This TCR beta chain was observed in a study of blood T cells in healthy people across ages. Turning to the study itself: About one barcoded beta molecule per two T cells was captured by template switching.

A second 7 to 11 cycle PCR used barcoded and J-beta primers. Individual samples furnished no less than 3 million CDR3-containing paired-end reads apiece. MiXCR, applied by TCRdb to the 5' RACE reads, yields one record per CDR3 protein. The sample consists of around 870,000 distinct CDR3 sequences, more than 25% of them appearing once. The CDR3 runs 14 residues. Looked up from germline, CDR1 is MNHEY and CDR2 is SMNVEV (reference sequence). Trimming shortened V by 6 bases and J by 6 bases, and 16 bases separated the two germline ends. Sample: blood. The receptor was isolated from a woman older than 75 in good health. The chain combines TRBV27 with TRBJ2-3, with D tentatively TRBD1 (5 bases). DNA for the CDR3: TGTGCCAGCAGAAAGTGGGGCTCCTCGGATACGCAGTATTTT. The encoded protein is CASRKWGSSDTQYF.